The entry that follows covers one TCR beta chain sequence. Its antigen is unknown. The data originate from a study of shared clonotypes between healthy human individuals. V was trimmed by 2 bases and J by 8 bases, leaving 13 bases between them. CDR1 SGHRS and CDR2 YFSETQ come from the germline V gene. There are 13 residues in the CDR3. Genomic DNA per cell subset filled all wells of several immunoSEQ plates. Approximately 220 ng DNA, about 30,000 T cell genomes, went into each sorted-subset replicate PCR. Generated by immunoSEQ multiplex PCR, the TCRdb table keeps only in-frame clones and is missing some. The sample includes about 2.5 million clones, roughly 90% seen only once; the top ten take 0.37%. Study findings and constraints: Only blood samples were collected, and tissue repertoires likely differ. A generally larger estimated richness was seen in naive subsets than in memory subsets.

The chain uses TRBV5-1 and TRBJ1-1, with D possibly being TRBD1 (5 bases). The TCR originated in a man younger than 35 in good health. Some clones in this sample may be carry-over from other donors' samples. The specimen was naive CD4+ T cells from PBMCs. Subset: CD45RA+ positively selected. CDR3 in amino acids: CASSLGDFVEAFF. CDR3 nucleotides: TGCGCCAGCAGCTTAGGGGACTTTGTAGAAGCTTTCTTT.